This section outlines one T cell receptor beta chain sequence together with its context. What it binds is not known. The entry originates in a study of T cells in tumors after PD-1 blockade. For the study at large: Treatment was either pembrolizumab 200 mg every 3 weeks or cemiplimab 350 mg every 2 weeks. Some patients also took daily vismodegib 150 mg during anti-PD-1 treatment. Mean per blood sample: 113,528 templates (about 24,000-260,000), roughly 34,000 unique clonotypes. Study findings and constraints: Blood contained roughly 43% of the tumor's TCR clonotypes.

From germline, CDR1 is SGHKS and CDR2 YYEKEE (reference sequence). Trimming cost V 4 bases and J 5 bases, with 18 bases left between them. The CDR3 has 15 residues. Produced via immunoSEQ multiplex PCR; TCRdb's table is partial and in-frame only. The sample shows roughly 50,000 clones, about 84% of them seen only once. The clonotype was recovered from a human donor with basal cell carcinoma. This sample comprised PBMCs, obtained before anti-PD-1 treatment. The chain couples TRBV5-5 to TRBJ2-5, with D maybe TRBD2 (5 bases). This chain's CDR3 is CASSLATVSGETQYF. CDR3 sequence (DNA): TGTGCCAGCAGCCTAGCCACAGTTTCGGGGGAGACCCAGTACTTC.